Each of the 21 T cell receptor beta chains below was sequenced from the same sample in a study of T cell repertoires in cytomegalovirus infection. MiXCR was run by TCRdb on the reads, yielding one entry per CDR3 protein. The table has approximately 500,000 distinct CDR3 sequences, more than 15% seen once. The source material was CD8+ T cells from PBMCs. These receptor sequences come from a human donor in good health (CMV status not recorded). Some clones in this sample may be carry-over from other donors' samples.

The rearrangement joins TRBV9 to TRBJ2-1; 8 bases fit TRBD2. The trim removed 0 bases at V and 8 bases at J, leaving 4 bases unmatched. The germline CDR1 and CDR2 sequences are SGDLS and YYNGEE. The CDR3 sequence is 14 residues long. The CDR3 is CASSVAGGLDEQFF. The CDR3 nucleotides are TGTGCCAGCAGCGTAGCGGGAGGGTTGGATGAGCAGTTCTTC. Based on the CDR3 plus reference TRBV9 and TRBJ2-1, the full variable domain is DSGVTQTPKHLITATGQRVTLRCSPRSGDLSVYWYQQSLDQGLQFLIQYYNGEERAKGNILERFSAQQFPDLHSELNLSSLELGDSALYFCASSVAGGLDEQFFGPGTRLTVL.

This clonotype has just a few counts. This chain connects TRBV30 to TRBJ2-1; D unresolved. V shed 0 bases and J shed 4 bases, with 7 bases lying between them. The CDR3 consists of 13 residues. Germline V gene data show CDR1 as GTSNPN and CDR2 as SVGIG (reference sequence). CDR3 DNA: TGTGCCTGGAGTGTTAGTATATACAATGAGCAGTTCTTC. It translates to CAWSVSIYNEQFF. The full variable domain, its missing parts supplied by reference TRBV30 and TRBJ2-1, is SQTIHQWPATLVQPVGSPLSLECTVEGTSNPNLYWYRQAAGRGLQLLFYSVGIGQISSEVPQNLSASRPQDRQFILSSKKLLLSDSGFYLCAWSVSIYNEQFFGPGTRLTVL.

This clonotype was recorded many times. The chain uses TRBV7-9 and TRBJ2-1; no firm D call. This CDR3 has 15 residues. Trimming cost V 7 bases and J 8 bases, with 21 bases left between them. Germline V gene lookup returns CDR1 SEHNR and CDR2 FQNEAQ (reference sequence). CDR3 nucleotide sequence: TGTGCCAGCACCTCCCAGTCAGCACGGATCGATGAGCAGTTCTTC. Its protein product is CASTSQSARIDEQFF.

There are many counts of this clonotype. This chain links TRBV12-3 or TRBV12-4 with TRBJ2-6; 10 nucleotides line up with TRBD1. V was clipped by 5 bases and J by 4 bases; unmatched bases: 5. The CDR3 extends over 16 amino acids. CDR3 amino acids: CASSPTGGTGANVLTF. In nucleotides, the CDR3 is TGTGCCAGCAGTCCGACAGGGGGCACCGGGGCCAACGTCCTGACTTTC.

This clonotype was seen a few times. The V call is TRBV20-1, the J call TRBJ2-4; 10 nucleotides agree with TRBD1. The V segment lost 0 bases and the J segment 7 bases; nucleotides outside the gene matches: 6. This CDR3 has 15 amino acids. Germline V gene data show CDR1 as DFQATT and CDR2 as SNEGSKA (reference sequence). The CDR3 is CSARDRGTGANIQYF. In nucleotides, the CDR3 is TGCAGTGCTAGAGATAGGGGGACAGGGGCGAACATTCAGTACTTC.

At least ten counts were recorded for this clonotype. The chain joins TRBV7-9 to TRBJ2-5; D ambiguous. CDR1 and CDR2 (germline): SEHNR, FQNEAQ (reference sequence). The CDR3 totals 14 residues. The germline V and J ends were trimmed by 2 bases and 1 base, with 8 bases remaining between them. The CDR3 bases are TGTGCCAGCAGCTTATCCAGTTTCCAAGAGACCCAGTACTTC. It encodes CASSLSSFQETQYF.

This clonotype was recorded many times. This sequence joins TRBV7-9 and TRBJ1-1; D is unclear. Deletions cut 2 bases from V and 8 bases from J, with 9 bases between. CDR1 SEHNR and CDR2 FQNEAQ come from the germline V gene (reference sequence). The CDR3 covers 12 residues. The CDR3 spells CASSLNVPEAFF. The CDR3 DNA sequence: TGTGCCAGCAGCTTAAACGTCCCCGAAGCTTTCTTT. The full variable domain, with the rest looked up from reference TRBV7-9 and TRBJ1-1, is DTGVSQNPRHKITKRGQNVTFRCDPISEHNRLYWYRQTLGQGPEFLTYFQNEAQLEKSRLLSDRFSAERPKGSFSTLEIQRTEQGDSAMYLCASSLNVPEAFFGQGTRLTVV.

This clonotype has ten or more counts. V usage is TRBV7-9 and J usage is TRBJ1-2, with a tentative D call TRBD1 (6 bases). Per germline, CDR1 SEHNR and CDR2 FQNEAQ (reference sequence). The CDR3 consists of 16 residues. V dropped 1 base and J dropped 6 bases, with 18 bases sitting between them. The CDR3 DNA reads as TGTGCCAGCAGCTTAGAGGTCAGGGGTTCGCTCGATGGCTACACCTTC. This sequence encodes CASSLEVRGSLDGYTF. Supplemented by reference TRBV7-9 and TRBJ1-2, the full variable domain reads DTGVSQNPRHKITKRGQNVTFRCDPISEHNRLYWYRQTLGQGPEFLTYFQNEAQLEKSRLLSDRFSAERPKGSFSTLEIQRTEQGDSAMYLCASSLEVRGSLDGYTFGSGTRLTVV.

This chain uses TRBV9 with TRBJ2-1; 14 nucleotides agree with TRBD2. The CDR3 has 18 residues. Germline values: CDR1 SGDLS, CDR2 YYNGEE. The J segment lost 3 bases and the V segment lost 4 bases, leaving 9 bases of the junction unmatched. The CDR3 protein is CASSPTGTSGSSYNEQFF. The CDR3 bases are TGTGCCAGCAGCCCCACCGGGACTAGCGGGAGTAGCTACAATGAGCAGTTCTTC.

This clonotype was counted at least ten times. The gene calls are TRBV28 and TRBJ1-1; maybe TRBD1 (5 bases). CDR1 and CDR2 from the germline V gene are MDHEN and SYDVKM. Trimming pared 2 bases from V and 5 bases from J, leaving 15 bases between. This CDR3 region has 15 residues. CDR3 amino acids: CASSLTSGGETEAFF. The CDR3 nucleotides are TGTGCCAGCAGTTTAACTTCTGGAGGGGAAACTGAAGCTTTCTTT.

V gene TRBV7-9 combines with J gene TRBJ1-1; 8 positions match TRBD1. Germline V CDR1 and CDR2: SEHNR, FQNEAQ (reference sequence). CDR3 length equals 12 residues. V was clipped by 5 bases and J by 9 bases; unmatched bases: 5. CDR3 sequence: CASSSQGAKAFF. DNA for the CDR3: TGTGCCAGCAGCAGCCAGGGGGCTAAAGCTTTCTTT.

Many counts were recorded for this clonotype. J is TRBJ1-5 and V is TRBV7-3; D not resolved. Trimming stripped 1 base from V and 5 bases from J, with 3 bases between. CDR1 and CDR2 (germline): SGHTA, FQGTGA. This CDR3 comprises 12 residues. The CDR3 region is CASSLMYQPQHF. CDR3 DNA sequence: TGTGCCAGCAGCTTAATGTATCAGCCCCAGCATTTT. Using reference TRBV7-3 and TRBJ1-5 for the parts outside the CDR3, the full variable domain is GAGVSQTPSNKVTEKGKYVELRCDPISGHTALYWYRQSLGQGPEFLIYFQGTGAADDSGLPNDRFFAVRPEGSVSTLKIQRTERGDSAVYLCASSLMYQPQHFGDGTRLSIL.

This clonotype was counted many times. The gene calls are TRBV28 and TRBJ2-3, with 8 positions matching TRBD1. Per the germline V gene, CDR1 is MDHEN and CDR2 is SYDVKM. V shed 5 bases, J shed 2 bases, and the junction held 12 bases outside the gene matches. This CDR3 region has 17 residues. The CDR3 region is CASSTLDRDTLTDTQYF. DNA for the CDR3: TGTGCCAGCAGTACACTGGACAGGGACACCCTCACAGATACGCAGTATTTT.

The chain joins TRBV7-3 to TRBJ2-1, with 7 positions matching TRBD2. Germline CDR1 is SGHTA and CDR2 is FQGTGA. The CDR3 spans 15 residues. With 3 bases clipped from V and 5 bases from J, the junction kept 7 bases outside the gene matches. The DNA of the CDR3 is TGTGCCAGCAGCTTCTGGGGGGGGAGGGACAATGAGCAGTTCTTC. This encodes CASSFWGGRDNEQFF.

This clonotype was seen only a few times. This chain's CDR3 is CASSDSGGAVETQYF. In DNA, the CDR3 is TGCGCCAGCAGCGACAGCGGGGGGGCCGTGGAGACCCAGTACTTC. The J gene is TRBJ2-5, the V gene TRBV4-1, with 10 bases aligning to TRBD2. The CDR3 runs 15 residues. CDR1 and CDR2 from the germline V gene are MGHRA and YSYEKL. The V segment lost 5 bases and the J segment 5 bases; nucleotides outside the gene matches: 8.

CDR3 in amino acids: CASSFNRETDTQYF. In DNA, the CDR3 is TGTGCCAGCAGTTTCAACAGGGAAACAGATACGCAGTATTTT. The genes are TRBV12-3 or TRBV12-4 and TRBJ2-3; possible D gene TRBD1, 6 bases. The CDR3 extends over 14 amino acids. V lost 3 bases and J lost 3, with 10 bases in between.

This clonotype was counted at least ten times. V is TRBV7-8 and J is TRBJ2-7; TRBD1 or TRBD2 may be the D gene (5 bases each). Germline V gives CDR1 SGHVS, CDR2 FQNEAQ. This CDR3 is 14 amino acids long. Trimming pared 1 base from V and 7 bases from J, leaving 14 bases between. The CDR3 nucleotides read TGTGCCAGCAGCTTAGGAGGGACCTTGAGGGAGCAGTACTTC. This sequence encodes CASSLGGTLREQYF.

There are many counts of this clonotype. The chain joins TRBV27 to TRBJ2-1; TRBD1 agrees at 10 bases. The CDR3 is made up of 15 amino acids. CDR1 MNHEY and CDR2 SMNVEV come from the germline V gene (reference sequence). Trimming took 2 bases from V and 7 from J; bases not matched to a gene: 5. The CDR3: CASSLDRGPVNEQFF. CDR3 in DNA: TGTGCCAGCAGTTTAGACAGGGGGCCAGTTAATGAGCAGTTCTTC.

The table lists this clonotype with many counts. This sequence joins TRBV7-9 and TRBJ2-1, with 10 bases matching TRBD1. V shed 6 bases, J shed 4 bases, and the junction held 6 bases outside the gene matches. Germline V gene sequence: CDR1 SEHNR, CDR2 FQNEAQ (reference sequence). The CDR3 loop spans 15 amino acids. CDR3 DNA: TGTGCCAGCAGTCCGGGACAGGGGAAATACAATGAGCAGTTCTTC. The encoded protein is CASSPGQGKYNEQFF.

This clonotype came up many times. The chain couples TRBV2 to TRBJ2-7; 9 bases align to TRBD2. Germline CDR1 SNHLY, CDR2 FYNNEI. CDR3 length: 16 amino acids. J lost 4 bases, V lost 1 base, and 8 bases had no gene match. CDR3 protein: CASSEEAGGPGYEQYF. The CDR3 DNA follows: TGTGCCAGCAGTGAAGAGGCGGGAGGGCCTGGGTACGAGCAGTACTTC.

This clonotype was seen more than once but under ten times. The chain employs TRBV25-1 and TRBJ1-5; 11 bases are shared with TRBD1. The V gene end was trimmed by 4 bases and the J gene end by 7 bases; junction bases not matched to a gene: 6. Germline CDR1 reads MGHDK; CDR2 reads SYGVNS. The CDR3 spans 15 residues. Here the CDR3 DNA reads TGTGCCAGCAGTGGGGGACAGGGGGGATTACAGCCCCAGCATTTT. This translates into CASSGGQGGLQPQHF.